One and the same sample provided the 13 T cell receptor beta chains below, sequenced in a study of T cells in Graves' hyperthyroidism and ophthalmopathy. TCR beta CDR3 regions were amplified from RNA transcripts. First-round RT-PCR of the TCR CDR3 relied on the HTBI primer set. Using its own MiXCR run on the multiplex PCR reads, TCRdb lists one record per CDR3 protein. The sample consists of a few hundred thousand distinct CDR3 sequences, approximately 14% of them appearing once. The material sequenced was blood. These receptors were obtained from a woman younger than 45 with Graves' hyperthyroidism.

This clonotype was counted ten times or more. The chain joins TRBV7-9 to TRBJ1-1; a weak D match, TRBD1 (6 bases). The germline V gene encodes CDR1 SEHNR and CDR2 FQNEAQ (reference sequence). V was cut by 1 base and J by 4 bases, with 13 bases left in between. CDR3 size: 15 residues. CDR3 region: CASSLGAGVGTEAFF. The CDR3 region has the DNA TGTGCCAGCAGCTTAGGGGCAGGGGTGGGCACTGAAGCTTTCTTT.

CDR3 region: CASSNGGGRDTQYF. CDR3 nucleotides: TGTGCCAGCAGCAACGGGGGGGGCAGAGATACGCAGTATTTT. V and J are TRBV7-2 and TRBJ2-3; TRBD2 aligns across 8 bases. From germline, CDR1 is SGHTA and CDR2 FQGNSA. Losses at the gene ends were 5 bases for V and 5 bases for J; bases not matched to a gene: 6. There are 14 residues in the CDR3.

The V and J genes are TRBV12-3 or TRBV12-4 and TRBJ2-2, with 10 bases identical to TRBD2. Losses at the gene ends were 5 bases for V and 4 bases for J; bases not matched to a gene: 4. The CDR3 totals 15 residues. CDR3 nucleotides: TGTGCCAGCAGTGAGCGGGAGGGCCTCACCGGGGAGCTGTTTTTT. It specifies CASSEREGLTGELFF.

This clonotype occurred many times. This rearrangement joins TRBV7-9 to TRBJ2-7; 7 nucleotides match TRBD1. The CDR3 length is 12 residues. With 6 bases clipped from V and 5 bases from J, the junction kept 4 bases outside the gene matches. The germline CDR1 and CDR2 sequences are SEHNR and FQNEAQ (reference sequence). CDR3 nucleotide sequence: TGTGCCAGCAGGGCAACAGGGGACGAGCAGTACTTC. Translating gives CASRATGDEQYF.

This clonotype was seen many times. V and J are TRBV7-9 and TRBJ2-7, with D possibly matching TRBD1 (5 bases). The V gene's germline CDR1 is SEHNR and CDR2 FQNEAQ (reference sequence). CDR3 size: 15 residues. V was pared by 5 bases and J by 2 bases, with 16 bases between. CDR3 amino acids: CASSARQGPTYEQYF. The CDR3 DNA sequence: TGTGCCAGCAGCGCGCGTCAGGGCCCAACCTACGAGCAGTACTTC.

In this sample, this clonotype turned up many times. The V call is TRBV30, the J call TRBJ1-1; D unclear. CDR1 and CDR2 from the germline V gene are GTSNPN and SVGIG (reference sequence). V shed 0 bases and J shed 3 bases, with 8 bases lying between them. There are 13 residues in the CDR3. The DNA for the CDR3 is TGTGCCTGGAGTGTTATTTTGGACACTGAAGCTTTCTTT. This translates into CAWSVILDTEAFF.

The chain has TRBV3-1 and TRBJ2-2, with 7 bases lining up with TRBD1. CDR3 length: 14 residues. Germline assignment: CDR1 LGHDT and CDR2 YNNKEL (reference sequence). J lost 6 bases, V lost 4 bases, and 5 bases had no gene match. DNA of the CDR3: TGTGCCAGCAGCCGGAGAGGGGGCCCCGGGGAGCTGTTTTTT. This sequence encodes CASSRRGGPGELFF. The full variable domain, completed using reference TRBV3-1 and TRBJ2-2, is DTAVSQTPKYLVTQMGNDKSIKCEQNLGHDTMYWYKQDSKKFLKIMFSYNNKELIINETVPNRFSPKSPDKAHLNLHINSLELGDSAVYFCASSRRGGPGELFFGEGSRLTVL.

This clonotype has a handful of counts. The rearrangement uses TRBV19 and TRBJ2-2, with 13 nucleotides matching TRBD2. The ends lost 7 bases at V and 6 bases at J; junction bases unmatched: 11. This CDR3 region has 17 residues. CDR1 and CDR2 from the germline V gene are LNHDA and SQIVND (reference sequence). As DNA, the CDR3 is TGTGCCAGTACCAAGTTACTAGCGGGAGGGCACCCCGGGGAGCTGTTTTTT. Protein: CASTKLLAGGHPGELFF.

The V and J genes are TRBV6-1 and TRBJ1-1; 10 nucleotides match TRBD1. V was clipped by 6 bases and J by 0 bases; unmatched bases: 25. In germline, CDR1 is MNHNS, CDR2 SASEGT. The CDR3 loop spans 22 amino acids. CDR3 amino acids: CASRKASGTGVQNGFLNTEAFF. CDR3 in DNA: TGTGCCAGCAGGAAGGCATCCGGGACAGGGGTCCAAAACGGGTTTTTGAACACTGAAGCTTTCTTT.

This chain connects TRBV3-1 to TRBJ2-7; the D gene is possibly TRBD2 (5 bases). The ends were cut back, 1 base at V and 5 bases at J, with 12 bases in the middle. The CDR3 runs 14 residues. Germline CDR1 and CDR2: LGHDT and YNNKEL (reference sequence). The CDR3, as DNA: TGTGCCAGCAGCCAAGTTCCGGGTAGCGACGAGCAGTACTTC. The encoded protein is CASSQVPGSDEQYF.

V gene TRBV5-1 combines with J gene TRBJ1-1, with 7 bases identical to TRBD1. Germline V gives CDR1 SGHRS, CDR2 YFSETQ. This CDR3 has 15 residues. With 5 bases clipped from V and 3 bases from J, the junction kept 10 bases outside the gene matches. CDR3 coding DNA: TGCGCCAGCAGTGATTCCGGGACAGATCACACTGAAGCTTTCTTT. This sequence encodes CASSDSGTDHTEAFF.

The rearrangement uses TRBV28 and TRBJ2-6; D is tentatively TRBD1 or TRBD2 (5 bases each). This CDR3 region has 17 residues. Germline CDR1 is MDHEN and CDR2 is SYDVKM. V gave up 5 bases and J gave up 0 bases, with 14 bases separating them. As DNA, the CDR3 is TGTGCCAGCAGTCCCCGGGGACGGTTCTCTGGGGCCAACGTCCTGACTTTC. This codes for CASSPRGRFSGANVLTF.

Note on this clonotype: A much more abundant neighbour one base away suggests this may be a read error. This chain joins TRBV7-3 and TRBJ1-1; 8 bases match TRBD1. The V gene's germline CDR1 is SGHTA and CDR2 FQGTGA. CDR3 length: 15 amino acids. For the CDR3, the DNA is TGTGCCAGCAGCTCCCCGACAGGGGTCTATGCTGAAGCTCTCTTT. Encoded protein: CASSSPTGVYAEALF.